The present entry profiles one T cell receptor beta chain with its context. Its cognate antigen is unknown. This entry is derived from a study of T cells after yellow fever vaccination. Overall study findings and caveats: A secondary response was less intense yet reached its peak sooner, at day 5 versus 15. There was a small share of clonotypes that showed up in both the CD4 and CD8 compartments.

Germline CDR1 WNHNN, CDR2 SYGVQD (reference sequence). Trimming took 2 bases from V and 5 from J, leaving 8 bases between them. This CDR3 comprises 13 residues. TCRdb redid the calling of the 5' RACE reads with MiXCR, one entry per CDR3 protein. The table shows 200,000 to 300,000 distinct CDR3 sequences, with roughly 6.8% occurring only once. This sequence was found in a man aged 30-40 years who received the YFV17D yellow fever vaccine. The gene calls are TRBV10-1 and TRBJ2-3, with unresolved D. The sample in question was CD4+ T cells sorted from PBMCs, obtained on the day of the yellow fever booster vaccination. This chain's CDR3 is CASSEVGQDTQYF. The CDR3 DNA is TGCGCCAGCAGTGAGGTTGGGCAAGATACGCAGTATTTT.